What follows are 5 T cell receptor beta chains derived from one specimen sequenced in a study of CD8+CD57+ T cells in acquired aplastic anemia. The TCR beta profiling, which covered VDJ combination and CDR3 sequence, was carried out using genomic DNA as the template. TCRdb processed the reads anew with MiXCR; each CDR3 protein has one entry. This sample has roughly 280,000 distinct CDR3 sequences, with roughly 59% found just once. CD8+CD57+ cell expansion had been shown by flow cytometry in patients chosen for sequencing. The sample consisted of sorted CD4+, CD8+, or CD8+CD57+ T cells (not recorded which) from PBMCs. These TCRs come from a human donor with aplastic anemia.

This clonotype was seen at least ten times. The chain joins TRBV19 to TRBJ2-2; the D gene is possibly TRBD2 (6 bases). The CDR3 extends over 14 amino acids. V was pared by 6 bases and J by 6 bases, with 14 bases between. From germline, CDR1 is LNHDA and CDR2 SQIVND (reference sequence). CDR3 in DNA: TGTGCCAGTAGGCGGGACTTCAACTCCGGGGAGCTGTTTTTT. Amino acid sequence: CASRRDFNSGELFF.

The genes are TRBV10-3 and TRBJ1-1, with D unresolved. The CDR3 has 16 residues. Trimming stripped 4 bases from V and 4 bases from J, with 19 bases between. Germline V lookup: CDR1 ENHRY, CDR2 SYGVKD. The CDR3 is CAISAPPAGSATEAFF. The CDR3 DNA is TGTGCCATCAGTGCTCCCCCGGCTGGGTCAGCCACTGAAGCTTTCTTT.

This clonotype was counted only a few times. The chain links TRBV7-2 to TRBJ1-2; 7 bases match TRBD1. After removal of 4 bases from V and 2 bases from J, the junction contained 4 bases not matched to a gene. Germline-derived CDR1 and CDR2 are SGHTA and FQGNSA. CDR3 length: 14 amino acids. This CDR3 reads CASSYGDRNYGYTF. The CDR3 DNA reads TGTGCCAGCAGCTACGGGGACAGAAACTATGGCTACACCTTC. Drawing the rest from reference TRBV7-2 and TRBJ1-2, the complete variable domain is GAGVSQSPSNKVTEKGKDVELRCDPISGHTALYWYRQSLGQGLEFLIYFQGNSAPDKSGLPSDRFSAERTGGSVSTLTIQRTQQEDSAVYLCASSYGDRNYGYTFGSGTRLTVV.

Only one count was recorded for this clonotype. CDR3 coding DNA: TGCAGTGCTAAAACCGATACATCCCCCTATGGCTACACCTTC. Its translation: CSAKTDTSPYGYTF. This sequence joins TRBV20-1 and TRBJ1-2, with unresolved D. Germline CDR1 and CDR2: DFQATT and SNEGSKA (reference sequence). V lost 4 bases, J lost 4 bases, and 16 bases lay in between. The CDR3 runs to 14 residues.

This chain joins TRBV7-2 and TRBJ2-3, with D tentatively TRBD2 (6 bases). V lost 4 bases and J 3 bases, leaving 14 bases between the germline ends. The germline V gene encodes CDR1 SGHTA and CDR2 FQGNSA. This CDR3 has 15 amino acids. The chain's CDR3 is CASSYVGGRTDTQYF. CDR3 coding DNA: TGTGCCAGCAGCTACGTCGGAGGGAGAACAGATACGCAGTATTTT.